This paragraph reports one TCR beta chain. Trimming pared 1 base from V and 5 bases from J, leaving 12 bases between. This CDR3 region has 14 residues. Germline values: CDR1 SGHKS, CDR2 YYEKEE (reference sequence). Libraries were prepared by immunoSEQ multiplex PCR; TCRdb keeps only in-frame clonotypes and omits some of them. The table includes some 81,000 clones, around 93% detected once. The sample originates from a study of T cell changes during pregnancy in multiple sclerosis. The chain carries TRBV5-5 and TRBJ1-2; D is undetermined. Source: peripheral blood, taken after pregnancy. The TCR comes from a female donor in good health, enrolled as a control in a pregnancy study. CDR3 sequence (DNA): TGTGCCAGCAGCTTGACGGCGGTTCCTTATGGCTACACCTTC. Residues: CASSLTAVPYGYTF. The full variable domain, completed using reference TRBV5-5 and TRBJ1-2, is DAGVTQSPTHLIKTRGQQVTLRCSPISGHKSVSWYQQVLGQGPQFIFQYYEKEERGRGNFPDRFSARQFPNYSSELNVNALLLGDSALYLCASSLTAVPYGYTFGSGTRLTVV.